This T cell receptor beta chain derives from a study of OX40 agonist ivuxolimab in advanced cancers. TCRdb keeps only in-frame clones here, not all; method: immunoSEQ multiplex PCR. This table has about 60,000 clones, 86% appearing once. The V gene end was trimmed by 5 bases and the J gene end by 6 bases; junction bases not matched to a gene: 10. Germline V gene sequence: CDR1 SGHVS, CDR2 FQNEAQ. The CDR3 consists of 15 residues. Specimen: CD4+ or CD8+ T cells sorted from blood, collected in a trial of the OX40 agonist ivuxolimab. The rearrangement joins TRBV7-8 to TRBJ2-1; 7 nucleotides match TRBD2. The sequence came from an adult with an advanced solid tumor such as melanoma, head and neck, liver or kidney cancer. The CDR3 nucleotides are TGTGCCAGCAGCGAAGTCACTAGCGCCTCCAATGAGCAGTTCTTC. Its translation is CASSEVTSASNEQFF.